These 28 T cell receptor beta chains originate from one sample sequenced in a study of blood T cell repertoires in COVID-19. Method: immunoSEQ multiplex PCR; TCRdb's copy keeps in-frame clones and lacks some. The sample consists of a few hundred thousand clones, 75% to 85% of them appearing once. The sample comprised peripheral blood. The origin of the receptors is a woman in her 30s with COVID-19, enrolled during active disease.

CDR3 protein: CASSQGEGVTGELFF. The CDR3 bases are TGTGCCAGCAGCCAAGGAGAGGGAGTTACCGGGGAGCTGTTTTTT. The rearrangement uses TRBV5-4 and TRBJ2-2; D might be TRBD2 (5 bases). CDR3 length: 15 residues. Trimming stripped 4 bases from V and 5 bases from J, with 15 bases between. Germline CDR1 reads SGHNT; CDR2 reads YYREEE (reference sequence).

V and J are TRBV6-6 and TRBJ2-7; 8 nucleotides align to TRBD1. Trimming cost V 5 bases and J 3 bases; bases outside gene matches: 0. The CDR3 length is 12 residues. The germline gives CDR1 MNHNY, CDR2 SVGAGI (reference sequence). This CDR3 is CASSGQGYEQYF. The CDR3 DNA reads TGTGCCAGCAGTGGACAGGGCTACGAGCAGTACTTC.

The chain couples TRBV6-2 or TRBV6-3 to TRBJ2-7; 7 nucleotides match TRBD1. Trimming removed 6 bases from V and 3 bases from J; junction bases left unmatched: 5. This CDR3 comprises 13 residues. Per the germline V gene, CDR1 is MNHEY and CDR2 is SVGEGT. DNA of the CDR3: TGTGCCAGCAGCCGACAGGGATACTACGAGCAGTACTTC. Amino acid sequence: CASSRQGYYEQYF.

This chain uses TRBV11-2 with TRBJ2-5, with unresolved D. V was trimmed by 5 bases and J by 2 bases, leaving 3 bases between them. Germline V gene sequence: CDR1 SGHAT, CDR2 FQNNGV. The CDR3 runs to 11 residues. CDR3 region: CASSTQETQYF. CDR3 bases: TGTGCCAGCAGCACACAAGAGACCCAGTACTTC.

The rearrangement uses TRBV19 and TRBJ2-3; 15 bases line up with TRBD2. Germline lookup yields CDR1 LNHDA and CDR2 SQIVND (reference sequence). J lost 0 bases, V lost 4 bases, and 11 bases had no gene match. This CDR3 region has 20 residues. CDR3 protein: CASSTRTSGRAGQSTDTQYF. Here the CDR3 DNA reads TGTGCCAGTAGTACCCGGACTAGCGGGAGGGCCGGACAGAGCACAGATACGCAGTATTTT.

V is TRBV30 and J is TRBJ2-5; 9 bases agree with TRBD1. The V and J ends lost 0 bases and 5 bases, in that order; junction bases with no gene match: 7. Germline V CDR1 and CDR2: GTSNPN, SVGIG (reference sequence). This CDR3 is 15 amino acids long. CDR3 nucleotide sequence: TGTGCCTGGAGTGTCCGGGACAGGGTGGGCGAGACCCAGTACTTC. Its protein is CAWSVRDRVGETQYF.

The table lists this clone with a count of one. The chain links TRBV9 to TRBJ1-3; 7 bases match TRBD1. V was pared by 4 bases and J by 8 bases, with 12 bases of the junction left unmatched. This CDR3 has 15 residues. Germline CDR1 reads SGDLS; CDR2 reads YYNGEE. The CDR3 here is CASSPIGTATDTIYF. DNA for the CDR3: TGTGCCAGCAGCCCTATTGGGACAGCGACCGACACCATATATTTT.

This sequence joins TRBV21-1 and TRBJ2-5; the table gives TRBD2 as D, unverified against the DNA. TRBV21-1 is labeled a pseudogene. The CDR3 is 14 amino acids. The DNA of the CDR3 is TGTGCCAGCAGCAAAACGGCTCTAGTGGAGACCCAGTACTTC. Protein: CASSKTALVETQYF.

CDR3 amino acids: CASSSLWGSEQYF. For the CDR3, the DNA is TGCGCCAGCAGCAGCCTTTGGGGCAGCGAGCAGTACTTC. The chain uses TRBV5-1 and TRBJ2-7; D perhaps matches TRBD1 (5 bases). CDR3 length: 13 amino acids. The V end lost 4 bases, the J end lost 6 bases, and 14 bases lay between the germline ends. Per the germline V gene, CDR1 is SGHRS and CDR2 is YFSETQ.

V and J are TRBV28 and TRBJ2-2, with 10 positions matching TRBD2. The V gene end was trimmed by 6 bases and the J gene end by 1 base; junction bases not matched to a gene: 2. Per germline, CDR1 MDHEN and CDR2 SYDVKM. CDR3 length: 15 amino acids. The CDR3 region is CASRVAGGNTGELFF. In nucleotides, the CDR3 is TGTGCCAGCAGGGTAGCGGGGGGGAACACCGGGGAGCTGTTTTTT.

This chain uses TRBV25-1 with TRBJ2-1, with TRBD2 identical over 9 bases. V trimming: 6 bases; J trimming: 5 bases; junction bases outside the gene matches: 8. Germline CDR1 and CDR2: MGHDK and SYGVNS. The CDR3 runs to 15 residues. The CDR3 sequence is CASSAGTSRHNEQFF. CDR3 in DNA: TGTGCCAGCAGCGCCGGGACTAGCAGACACAATGAGCAGTTCTTC. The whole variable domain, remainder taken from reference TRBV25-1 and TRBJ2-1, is EADIYQTPRYLVIGTGKKITLECSQTMGHDKMYWYQQDPGMELHLIHYSYGVNSTEKGDLSSESTVSRIRTEHFPLTLESARPSHTSQYLCASSAGTSRHNEQFFGPGTRLTVL.

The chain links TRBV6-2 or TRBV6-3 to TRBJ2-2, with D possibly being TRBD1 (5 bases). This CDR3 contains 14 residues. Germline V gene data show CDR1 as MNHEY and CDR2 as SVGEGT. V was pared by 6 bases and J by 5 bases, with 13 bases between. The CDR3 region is CASSHTTDTGELFF. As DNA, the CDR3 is TGTGCCAGCAGCCACACGACAGATACCGGGGAGCTGTTTTTT.

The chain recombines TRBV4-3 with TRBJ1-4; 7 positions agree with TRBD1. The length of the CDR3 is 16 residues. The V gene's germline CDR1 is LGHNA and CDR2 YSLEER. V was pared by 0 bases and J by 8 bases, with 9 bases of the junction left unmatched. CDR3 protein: CASSQDQRGLGEKLFF. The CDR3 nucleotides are TGCGCCAGCAGCCAAGATCAAAGGGGGCTAGGAGAAAAACTGTTTTTT.

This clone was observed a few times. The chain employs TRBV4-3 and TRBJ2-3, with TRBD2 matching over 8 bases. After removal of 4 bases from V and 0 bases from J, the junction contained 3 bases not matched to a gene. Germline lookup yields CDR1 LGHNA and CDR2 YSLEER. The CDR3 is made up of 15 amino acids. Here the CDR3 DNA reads TGCGCCAGCAGCCCCCAGCGGGGGAGCACAGATACGCAGTATTTT. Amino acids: CASSPQRGSTDTQYF.

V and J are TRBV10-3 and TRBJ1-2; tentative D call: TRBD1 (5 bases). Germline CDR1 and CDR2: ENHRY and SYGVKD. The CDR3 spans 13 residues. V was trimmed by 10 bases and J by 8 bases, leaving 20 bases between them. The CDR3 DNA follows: TGTGCCAGTACCAGGGTGAATGGAGAGGGCTACACCTTC. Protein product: CASTRVNGEGYTF.

The CDR3 DNA sequence: TGTGCCAGCAGTTACTCCGGACTAGTCCCTCTAGCCAAAAACATTCAGTACTTC. As protein: CASSYSGLVPLAKNIQYF. This chain connects TRBV6-2 or TRBV6-3 to TRBJ2-4, with 7 bases fitting TRBD2. Trimming took 0 bases from V and 0 from J; bases not matched to a gene: 8. The CDR3 consists of 18 residues. CDR1 and CDR2 (germline): MNHEY, SVGEGT.

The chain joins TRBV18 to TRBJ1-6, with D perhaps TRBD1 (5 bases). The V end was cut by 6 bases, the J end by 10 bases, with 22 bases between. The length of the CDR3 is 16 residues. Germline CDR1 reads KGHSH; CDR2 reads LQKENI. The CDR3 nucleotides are TGTGCCAGCTCCCCTAAGGAGGGACCGGCGGGGTCACCCCTCCACTTT. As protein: CASSPKEGPAGSPLHF.

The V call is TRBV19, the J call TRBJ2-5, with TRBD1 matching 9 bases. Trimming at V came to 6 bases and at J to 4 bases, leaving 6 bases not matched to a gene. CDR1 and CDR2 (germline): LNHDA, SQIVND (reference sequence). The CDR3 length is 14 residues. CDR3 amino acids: CASSSGTGIETQYF. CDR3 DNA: TGTGCCAGTAGCTCCGGGACAGGGATAGAGACCCAGTACTTC.

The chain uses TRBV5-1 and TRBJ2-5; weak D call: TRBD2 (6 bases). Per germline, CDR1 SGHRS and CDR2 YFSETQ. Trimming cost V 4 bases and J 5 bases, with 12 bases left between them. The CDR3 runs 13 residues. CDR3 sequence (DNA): TGCGCCAGCAGCGTTATAGGAGGGGAGACCCAGTACTTC. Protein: CASSVIGGETQYF.

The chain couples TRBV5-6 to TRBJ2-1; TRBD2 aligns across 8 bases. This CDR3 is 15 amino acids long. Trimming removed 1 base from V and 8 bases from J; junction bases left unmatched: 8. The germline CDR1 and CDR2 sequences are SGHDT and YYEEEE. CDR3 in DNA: TGTGCCAGCAGCTTGATGGCGGGAGGACTCTATGAGCAGTTCTTC. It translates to CASSLMAGGLYEQFF.

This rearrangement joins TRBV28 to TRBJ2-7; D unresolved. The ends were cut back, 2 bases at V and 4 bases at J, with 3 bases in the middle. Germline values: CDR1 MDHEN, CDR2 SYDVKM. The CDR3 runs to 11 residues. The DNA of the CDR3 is TGTGCCAGCAGTTTAGCGTACGAGCAGTACTTC. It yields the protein CASSLAYEQYF.

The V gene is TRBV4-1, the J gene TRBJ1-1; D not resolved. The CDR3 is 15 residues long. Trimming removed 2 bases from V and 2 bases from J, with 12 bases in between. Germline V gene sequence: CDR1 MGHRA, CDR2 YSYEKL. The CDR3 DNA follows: TGCGCCAGCAGCCAATATCAAAACGGTAACACTGAAGCTTTCTTT. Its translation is CASSQYQNGNTEAFF.

CDR3 residues: CASSLSPAGTNEKLFF. Written as DNA, the CDR3 is TGTGCCAGTAGTCTCTCCCCGGCCGGGACTAATGAAAAACTGTTTTTT. The V call is TRBV19, the J call TRBJ1-4; D unclear. With 5 bases removed from V and 2 bases from J, the gap between germline ends came to 15 bases. The CDR3 is 16 residues long. Germline V gives CDR1 LNHDA, CDR2 SQIVND (reference sequence). The whole variable domain, remainder taken from reference TRBV19 and TRBJ1-4, is DGGITQSPKYLFRKEGQNVTLSCEQNLNHDAMYWYRQDPGQGLRLIYYSQIVNDFQKGDIAEGYSVSREKKESFPLTVTSAQKNPTAFYLCASSLSPAGTNEKLFFGSGTQLSVL.

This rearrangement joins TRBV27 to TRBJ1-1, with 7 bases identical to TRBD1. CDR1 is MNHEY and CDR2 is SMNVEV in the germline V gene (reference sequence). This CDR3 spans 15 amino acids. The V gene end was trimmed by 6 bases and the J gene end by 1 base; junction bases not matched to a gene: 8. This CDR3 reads CASSWTGNTNTEAFF. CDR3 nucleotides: TGTGCCAGCAGCTGGACAGGCAATACGAACACTGAAGCTTTCTTT.

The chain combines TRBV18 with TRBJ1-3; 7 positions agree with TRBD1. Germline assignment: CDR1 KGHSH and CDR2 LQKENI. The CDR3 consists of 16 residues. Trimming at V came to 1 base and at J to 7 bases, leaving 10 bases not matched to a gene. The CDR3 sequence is CASSPLGQPMGNTIYF. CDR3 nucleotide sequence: TGTGCCAGCTCACCACTGGGACAGCCGATGGGCAACACCATATATTTT.

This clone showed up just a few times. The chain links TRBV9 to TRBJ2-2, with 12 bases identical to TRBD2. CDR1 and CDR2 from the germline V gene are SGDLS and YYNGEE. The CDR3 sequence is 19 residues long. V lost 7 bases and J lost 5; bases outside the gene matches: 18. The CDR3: CASGEGLAGPGRLTGELFF. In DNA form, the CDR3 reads TGTGCCAGCGGCGAGGGACTAGCGGGCCCAGGGCGTCTAACCGGGGAGCTGTTTTTT.

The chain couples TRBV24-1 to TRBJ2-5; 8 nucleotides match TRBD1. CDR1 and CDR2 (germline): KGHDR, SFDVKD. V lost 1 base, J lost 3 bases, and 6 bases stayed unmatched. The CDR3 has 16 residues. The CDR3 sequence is CATSDFGTGGKETQYF. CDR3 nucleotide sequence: TGTGCCACCAGTGATTTTGGAACAGGGGGGAAAGAGACCCAGTACTTC.

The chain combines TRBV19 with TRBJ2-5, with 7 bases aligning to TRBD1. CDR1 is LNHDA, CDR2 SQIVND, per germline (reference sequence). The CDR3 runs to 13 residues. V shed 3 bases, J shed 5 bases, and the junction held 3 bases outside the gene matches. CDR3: CASSMGRGETQYF. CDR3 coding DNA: TGTGCCAGTAGTATGGGCAGGGGGGAGACCCAGTACTTC. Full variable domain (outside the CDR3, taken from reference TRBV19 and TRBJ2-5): DGGITQSPKYLFRKEGQNVTLSCEQNLNHDAMYWYRQDPGQGLRLIYYSQIVNDFQKGDIAEGYSVSREKKESFPLTVTSAQKNPTAFYLCASSMGRGETQYFGPGTRLLVL.